This T cell receptor beta chain was identified in a study of sequential checkpoint blockade in melanoma. Background on the study: Randomization was 1:1 between first-line nivolumab→ipilimumab and ipilimumab→nivolumab.

By sample fraction, this clone is medium-sized. Sample treatment: randomized to nivolumab then ipilimumab (arm A) or the reverse (arm B). No patient had prior DNA-damaging chemotherapy. From thawed PBMCs, live CD3+CD8+ cells negative for CD19 and CD56 were sorted. The CDR3 spans 12 residues. Between the trimmed V and J ends, which lost 4 bases and 6 bases, there was a span of 10 bases. Germline CDR1 is MRHNA and CDR2 is SNTAGT. The repertoire was sequenced with immunoSEQ multiplex PCR; TCRdb's copy has only in-frame clones and lacks some. The table has approximately 7,700 clones, roughly three fifths seen once.

The sample consisted of CD8+ T cells sorted from blood (inferred from file names), taken from a patient given nivolumab and ipilimumab in sequence. The chain recombines TRBV6-4 with TRBJ2-7, with TRBD1 as a possible D gene (6 bases). The receptor was isolated from a human donor with melanoma. CDR3: CASSGGQFEQYF. The CDR3 DNA sequence: TGTGCCAGCAGTGGCGGACAGTTCGAGCAGTACTTC.